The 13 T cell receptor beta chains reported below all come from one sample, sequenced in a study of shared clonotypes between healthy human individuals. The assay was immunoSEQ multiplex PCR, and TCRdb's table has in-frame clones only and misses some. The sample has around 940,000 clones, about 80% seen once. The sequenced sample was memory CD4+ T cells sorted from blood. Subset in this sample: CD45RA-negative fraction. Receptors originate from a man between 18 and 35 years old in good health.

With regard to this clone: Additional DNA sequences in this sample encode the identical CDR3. The DNA for the CDR3 is TGCGCCAGCAGCTTTACGGGGCCCTCCTACGAGCAGTACTTC. Protein product: CASSFTGPSYEQYF. The chain links TRBV5-1 to TRBJ2-7; D might be TRBD1 or TRBD2, each matching 5 bases. Germline CDR1 reads SGHRS; CDR2 reads YFSETQ. This CDR3 region has 14 residues. V lost 2 bases and J 0 bases, leaving 9 bases between the germline ends.

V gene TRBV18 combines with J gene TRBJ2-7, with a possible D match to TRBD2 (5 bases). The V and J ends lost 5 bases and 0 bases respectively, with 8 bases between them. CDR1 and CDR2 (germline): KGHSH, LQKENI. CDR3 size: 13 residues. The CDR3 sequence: CASSERSSYEQYF. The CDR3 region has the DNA TGTGCCAGCTCAGAGCGGAGCTCCTACGAGCAGTACTTC.

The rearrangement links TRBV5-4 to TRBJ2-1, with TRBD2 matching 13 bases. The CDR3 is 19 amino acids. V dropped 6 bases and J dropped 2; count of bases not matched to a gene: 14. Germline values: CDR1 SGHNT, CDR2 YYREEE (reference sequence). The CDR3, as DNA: TGTGCCAGCAACCGTGGGGGGACTAGCGGGACAGGCACCTACAATGAGCAGTTCTTC. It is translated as CASNRGGTSGTGTYNEQFF.

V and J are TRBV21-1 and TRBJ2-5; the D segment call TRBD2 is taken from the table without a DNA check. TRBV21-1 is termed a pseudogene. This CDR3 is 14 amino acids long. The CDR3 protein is CARTRGGAQETQYF. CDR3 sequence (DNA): TGTGCCAGGACCCGCGGGGGGGCACAAGAGACCCAGTACTTC.

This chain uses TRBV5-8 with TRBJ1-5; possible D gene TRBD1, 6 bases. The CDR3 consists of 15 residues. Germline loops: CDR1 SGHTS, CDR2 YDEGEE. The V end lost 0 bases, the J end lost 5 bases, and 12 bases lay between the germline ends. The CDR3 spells CASSLARRGDQPQHF. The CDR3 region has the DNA TGTGCCAGCAGCTTGGCGAGGAGGGGGGATCAGCCCCAGCATTTT.

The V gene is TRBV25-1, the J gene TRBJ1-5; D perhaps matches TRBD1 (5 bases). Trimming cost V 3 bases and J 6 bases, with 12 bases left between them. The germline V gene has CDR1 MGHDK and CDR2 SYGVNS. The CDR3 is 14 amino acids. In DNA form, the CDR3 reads TGTGCCAGCAGTGAGGTGGGGGTGGTTCAGCCCCAGCATTTT. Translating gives CASSEVGVVQPQHF.

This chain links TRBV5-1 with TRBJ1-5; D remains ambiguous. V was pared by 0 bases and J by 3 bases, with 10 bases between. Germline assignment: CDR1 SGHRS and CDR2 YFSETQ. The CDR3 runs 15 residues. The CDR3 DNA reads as TGCGCCAGCAGCTTGGATGGCCAGCTCAATCAGCCCCAGCATTTT. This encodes CASSLDGQLNQPQHF.

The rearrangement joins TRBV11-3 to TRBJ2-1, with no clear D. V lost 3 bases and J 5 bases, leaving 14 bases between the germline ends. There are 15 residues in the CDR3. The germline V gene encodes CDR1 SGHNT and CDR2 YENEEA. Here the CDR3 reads CASSFRPTGNNEQFF. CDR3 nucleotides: TGTGCCAGCAGCTTCCGTCCGACTGGAAACAATGAGCAGTTCTTC.

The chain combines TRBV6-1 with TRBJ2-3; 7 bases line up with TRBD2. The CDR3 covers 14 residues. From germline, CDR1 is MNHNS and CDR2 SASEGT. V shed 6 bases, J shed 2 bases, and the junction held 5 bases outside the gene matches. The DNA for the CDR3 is TGTGCCAGCAGCCTTCGGGGGGACACAGATACGCAGTATTTT. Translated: CASSLRGDTDTQYF.

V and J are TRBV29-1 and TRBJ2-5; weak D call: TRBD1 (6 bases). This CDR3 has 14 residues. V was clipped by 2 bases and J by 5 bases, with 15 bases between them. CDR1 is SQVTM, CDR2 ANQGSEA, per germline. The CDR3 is CSVEKQGREETQYF. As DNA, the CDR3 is TGCAGCGTTGAAAAACAGGGTAGGGAGGAGACCCAGTACTTC.

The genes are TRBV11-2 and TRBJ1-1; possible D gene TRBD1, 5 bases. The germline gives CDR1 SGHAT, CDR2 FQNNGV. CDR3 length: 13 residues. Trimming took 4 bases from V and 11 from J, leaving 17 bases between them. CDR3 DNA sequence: TGTGCCAGCAGCTCAGGGACGGCCCTGAAGGCTTTCTTT. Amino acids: CASSSGTALKAFF.

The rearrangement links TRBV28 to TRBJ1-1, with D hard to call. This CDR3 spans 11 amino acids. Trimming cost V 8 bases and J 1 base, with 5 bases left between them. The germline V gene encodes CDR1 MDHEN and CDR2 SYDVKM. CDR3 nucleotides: TGTGCCAGCCGCCGGAACACTGAAGCTTTCTTT. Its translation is CASRRNTEAFF.

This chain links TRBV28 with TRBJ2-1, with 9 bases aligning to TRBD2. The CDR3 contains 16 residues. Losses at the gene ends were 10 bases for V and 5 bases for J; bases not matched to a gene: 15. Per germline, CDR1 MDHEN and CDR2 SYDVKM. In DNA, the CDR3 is TGTGCCACTAGCGGGAAGCGGGGGGCTTATAACAATGAGCAGTTCTTC. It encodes CATSGKRGAYNNEQFF.